Detailed here is one TCR beta chain. This specimen belongs to a study of T cell changes during pregnancy in multiple sclerosis. This table comes from immunoSEQ multiplex PCR, and its TCRdb copy is limited to in-frame clones, with some not included. The data contain 35,000 to 55,000 clones, about 93% of them singletons. The clonotype was recovered from a female donor with multiple sclerosis, enrolled in a pregnancy study. Sequenced material: CD4+ T cells from peripheral blood mononuclear cells, taken before pregnancy.

CDR3 residues: CASSPRQGYPGGEQYF. The CDR3 DNA reads TGTGCCAGCTCACCAAGACAGGGCTATCCGGGAGGGGAGCAGTACTTC. This chain connects TRBV18 to TRBJ2-7, with D possibly matching TRBD2 (8 bases). The CDR3 has 16 residues. Between the trimmed V and J ends, which lost 2 bases and 7 bases, there was a span of 21 bases. Germline CDR1 and CDR2: KGHSH and LQKENI.